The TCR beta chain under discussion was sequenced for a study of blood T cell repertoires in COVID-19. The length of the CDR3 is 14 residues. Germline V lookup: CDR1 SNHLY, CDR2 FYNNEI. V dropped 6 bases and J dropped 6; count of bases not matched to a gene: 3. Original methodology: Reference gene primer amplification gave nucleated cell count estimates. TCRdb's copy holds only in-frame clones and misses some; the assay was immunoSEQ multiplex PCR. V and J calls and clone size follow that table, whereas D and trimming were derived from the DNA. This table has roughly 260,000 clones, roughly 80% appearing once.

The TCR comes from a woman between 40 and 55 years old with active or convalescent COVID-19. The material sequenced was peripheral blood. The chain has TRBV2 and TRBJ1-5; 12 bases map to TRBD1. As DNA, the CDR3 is TGTGCCAGCAGCGGGACAGGGGGCCGTCAGCCCCAGCATTTT. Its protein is CASSGTGGRQPQHF.